The clone carrying this T cell receptor (beta chain) has only a few counts. The sample belongs to a study of T-cell memory formation after mild COVID-19. Looked up from germline, CDR1 is SGHVS and CDR2 is FNYEAQ. This CDR3 region has 16 residues. Deletions cut 3 bases from V and 1 base from J, with 14 bases between. TCRdb itself ran the 5' RACE reads through MiXCR, one entry per CDR3 protein. The sample holds approximately 150,000 distinct CDR3 sequences; 10% to 15% are singletons and the top ten take roughly 3.4%. The TCR originated in a man aged 18 to 29 who had mild COVID-19 (a few samples of this study predate the infection). Cell type and time point are not known. Sequencing was carried out using PBMCs or a T cell subset sorted from them (not recorded which). This chain uses TRBV7-6 with TRBJ2-3; D may be TRBD2 (6 bases). The CDR3 reads CASSFRAGTGTDTQYF. DNA of the CDR3: TGTGCCAGCAGCTTCCGGGCCGGGACTGGCACAGATACGCAGTATTTT.